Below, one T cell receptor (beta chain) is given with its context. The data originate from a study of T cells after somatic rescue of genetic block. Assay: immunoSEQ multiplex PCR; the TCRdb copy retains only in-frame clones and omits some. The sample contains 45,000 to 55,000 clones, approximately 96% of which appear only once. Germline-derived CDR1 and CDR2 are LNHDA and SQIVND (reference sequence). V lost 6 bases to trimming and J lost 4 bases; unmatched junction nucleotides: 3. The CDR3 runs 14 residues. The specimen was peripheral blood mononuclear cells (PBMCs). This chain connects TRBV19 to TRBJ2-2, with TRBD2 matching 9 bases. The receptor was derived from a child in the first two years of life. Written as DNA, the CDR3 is TGTGCCAGTAGACATAGCGGGAGCACCGGGGAGCTGTTTTTT. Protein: CASRHSGSTGELFF. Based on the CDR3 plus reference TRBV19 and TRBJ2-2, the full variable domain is DGGITQSPKYLFRKEGQNVTLSCEQNLNHDAMYWYRQDPGQGLRLIYYSQIVNDFQKGDIAEGYSVSREKKESFPLTVTSAQKNPTAFYLCASRHSGSTGELFFGEGSRLTVL.